One sample yielded the 13 T cell receptor beta chains listed below, sequenced in a study of identical twins' blood T cells (dated by TCRdb to 2012 to 2014). Libraries were prepared through 5' RACE. Sequencing instrument: Illumina Genome Analyzer IIx. Clones were called with MiXCR by TCRdb after fastp trimmed the public reads at Q25, and only in-frame beta chains were retained. Entries are consolidated by CDR3 protein sequence, retaining the most common genes and DNA. This sample is represented by hundreds of thousands of distinct CDR3 sequences; 25% to 35% of them were singletons. The top ten hold 5.5% to 6.5% of the sample. Input material: PBMCs. Receptors originate from a woman aged 18 to 55 in good health.

The chain links TRBV25-1 to TRBJ2-7, with a tentative D call TRBD2 (5 bases). The CDR3 has 15 residues. CDR1 is MGHDK, CDR2 SYGVNS, per germline. V lost 4 bases and J lost 3, with 16 bases in between. For the CDR3, the DNA is TGTGCCAGCAGTGCGACTACCCGGAGAATCTACGAGCAGTACTTC. Protein sequence: CASSATTRRIYEQYF.

The CDR3 protein is CSVAESGYTF. CDR3 DNA: TGCAGCGTGGCTGAGAGTGGCTACACCTTC. The chain uses TRBV29-1 and TRBJ1-2; D uncertain. CDR1 is SQVTM and CDR2 is ANQGSEA in the germline V gene. Trimming left V 6 bases short and J 7 bases short, with 9 bases between. The CDR3 loop spans 10 amino acids.

On this clonotype: A junction boundary mismatches the germline segment, possibly from a read error. The chain uses TRBV20-1 and TRBJ1-2; 7 nucleotides line up with TRBD1. Germline V lookup: CDR1 DFQATT, CDR2 SNEGSKA (reference sequence). The CDR3 extends over 13 amino acids. CDR3 region: CGALTGTRFGYTF. CDR3 DNA sequence: TGCGGTGCGCTGACAGGGACTCGCTTTGGCTACACCTTC.

The genes are TRBV5-1 and TRBJ1-2, with D possibly matching TRBD1 (5 bases). Germline V CDR1 and CDR2: SGHRS, YFSETQ. V shed 5 bases and J shed 3 bases, with 11 bases lying between them. There are 13 residues in the CDR3. In DNA, the CDR3 is TGCGCCAGCAGTTCTGGAGGGGACTATGGCTACACCTTC. Amino acids: CASSSGGDYGYTF.

This clonotype appeared a few times. The chain couples TRBV12-5 to TRBJ2-2, with TRBD2 matching 7 bases. With V trimmed by 6 bases and J by 4 bases, 5 bases remained unmatched. The CDR3 sequence is 14 residues long. Germline values: CDR1 LGHNT, CDR2 FRNRAP. This CDR3 is CASGGRVSTGELFF. The CDR3 coding sequence is TGTGCTAGTGGGGGGAGGGTGAGCACCGGGGAGCTGTTTTTT.

This clonotype came up a few times. At one end, the junction sequence differs from germline, possibly due to a read error. The chain couples TRBV11-2 to TRBJ2-1, with a weak D call TRBD1 (6 bases). Germline CDR1 and CDR2: SGHAT and FQNNGV. This CDR3 has 11 amino acids. The chain's CDR3 is CASSLRGHLSF. The CDR3 DNA sequence: TGTGCCAGCAGCTTAAGGGGACATCTATCCTTC.

This chain uses TRBV7-2 with TRBJ1-5, with TRBD1 matching over 10 bases. V gave up 4 bases and J gave up 5 bases; unmatched junction bases: 2. The CDR3 length is 14 residues. Germline assignment: CDR1 SGHTA and CDR2 FQGNSA. The CDR3 loop is CASSSDRGDQPQHF. CDR3 bases: TGTGCCAGCAGCTCGGACAGGGGGGATCAGCCCCAGCATTTT.

This chain joins TRBV9 and TRBJ2-2; 9 bases are shared with TRBD2. The CDR3 is 15 amino acids. Germline V lookup: CDR1 SGDLS, CDR2 YYNGEE. Trimming cost V 0 bases and J 6 bases; bases outside gene matches: 3. This chain's CDR3 is CASSVVAGGPGELFF. CDR3 nucleotide sequence: TGTGCCAGCAGCGTAGTGGCGGGGGGGCCCGGGGAGCTGTTTTTT.

This clonotype was found a few times. The chain uses TRBV6-5 and TRBJ1-1; no firm D call. V lost 5 bases and J lost 0, with 7 bases in between. This CDR3 is built from 13 residues. The germline V gene encodes CDR1 MNHEY and CDR2 SVGAGI. The CDR3 here is CASSEVMNTEAFF. CDR3 coding DNA: TGTGCCAGCAGTGAGGTCATGAACACTGAAGCTTTCTTT.

CDR3 sequence (DNA): TGTGCCAGCAGCCAAAAGCAGGCCCATTGGGAGACCCAGTACTTC. This gives the protein CASSQKQAHWETQYF. V is TRBV7-2 and J is TRBJ2-5; unclear D gene. V was shortened by 5 bases and J by 5 bases, with 18 bases between the two germline ends. This CDR3 comprises 15 residues. CDR1 and CDR2 (germline): SGHTA, FQGNSA.

The chain uses TRBV25-1 and TRBJ2-3; possible D gene TRBD2, 5 bases. Trimming shortened V by 3 bases and J by 5 bases, and 12 bases separated the two germline ends. Germline lookup yields CDR1 MGHDK and CDR2 SYGVNS. The CDR3 has 14 residues. The CDR3 nucleotides are TGTGCCAGCAGTGAGTATGGGAGCGGAGATACGCAGTATTTT. This encodes CASSEYGSGDTQYF.

The gene calls are TRBV6-5 and TRBJ2-2; the D gene is possibly TRBD1 (5 bases). This CDR3 contains 13 residues. The V gene's germline CDR1 is MNHEY and CDR2 SVGAGI. Trimming took 7 bases from V and 1 from J, leaving 7 bases between them. The CDR3 nucleotides are TGTGCCAGCAAAGGACAGAACACCGGGGAGCTGTTTTTT. It is translated as CASKGQNTGELFF.

There are many counts of this clonotype. This chain links TRBV5-1 with TRBJ2-4; perhaps TRBD1 as D (5 bases). In germline, CDR1 is SGHRS, CDR2 YFSETQ. The CDR3 contains 15 residues. Between the trimmed V and J ends, which lost 6 bases and 2 bases, there was a span of 15 bases. The CDR3 reads CASTFQGGSKNIQYF. Written as DNA, the CDR3 is TGCGCCAGCACCTTTCAGGGTGGATCCAAAAACATTCAGTACTTC.